This T cell receptor (beta chain) is drawn from a study of cytomegalovirus exposure and HLA in healthy donors. Whereas donors were nominally healthy upon sampling, unrecorded immune exposures were probable. For this clone: The antigen remains undetermined.

The ends were cut back, 1 base at V and 5 bases at J, with 8 bases in the middle. CDR1 is LGHNA, CDR2 YSLEER, per germline. The CDR3 sequence is 13 residues long. Findings of the study overall: After further analysis at a later stage, under 20,000 TCR beta sequences were associated with HLA alleles at 0.05 false discovery rate.

The PCR made use of 60 Vbeta and 13 Jbeta primers. The assay was immunoSEQ multiplex PCR, and TCRdb's table has in-frame clones only and misses some. The sample consists of about 59,000 clones, about 80% of them appearing once. The rearrangement uses TRBV4-3 and TRBJ1-2, with D uncertain. The TCR originated in a human donor in good health. The sequencing sample was made of PBMCs. In DNA, the CDR3 is TGCGCCAGCAGCCAAGCCAGCGGATATGGCTACACCTTC. Translation gives CASSQASGYGYTF.